Included here is one T cell receptor beta chain sequence, with context. The data were produced by immunoSEQ multiplex PCR, yet TCRdb's version contains in-frame clones alone and is incomplete. The repertoire consists of some 200,000 clones, with roughly 79% occurring once and the leading ten covering 26%. Germline assignment: CDR1 LGHNA and CDR2 YNFKEQ. The V end lost 0 bases, the J end lost 1 base, and 6 bases lay between the germline ends. This CDR3 contains 14 residues. The data belong to a study of blood T cell repertoires in COVID-19. This TCR was sampled from a woman aged 70-85 years with acute or convalescent COVID-19. Sequencing used peripheral blood. The chain recombines TRBV4-2 with TRBJ1-2; D perhaps matches TRBD1 (5 bases). The CDR3 DNA sequence: TGTGCCAGCAGCCAAGACCAGGGTAACTATGGCTACACCTTC. The encoded protein is CASSQDQGNYGYTF.